The 32 T cell receptor beta chains given below trace back to one sample, sequenced in a study of cytomegalovirus exposure and HLA in healthy donors. The PCR contained 60 Vbeta and 13 Jbeta primers. Sequenced by immunoSEQ multiplex PCR; TCRdb stores in-frame clones only, minus some. The repertoire holds around 150,000 clones, around three quarters seen once, with about 2.9% in the top ten. Sequencing was done on a sample of PBMCs. The receptors shown here come from a man between 40 and 49 years old in good health and CMV-seronegative.

The rearrangement joins TRBV7-2 to TRBJ1-2, with 7 bases identical to TRBD1. V lost 7 bases and J lost 0; bases outside the gene matches: 5. The germline CDR1 and CDR2 sequences are SGHTA and FQGNSA. The CDR3 length is 14 residues. As DNA, the CDR3 is TGTGCCAGCACCGGGACAGACGCTAACTATGGCTACACCTTC. Translated: CASTGTDANYGYTF.

The chain has TRBV11-1 and TRBJ2-5; D call uncertain. Germline CDR1 is SGHAT and CDR2 is FQDESV (reference sequence). CDR3 length: 13 residues. V dropped 3 bases and J dropped 1 base, with 6 bases sitting between them. The CDR3 nucleotides are TGTGCCAGCAGCTTCTCCGGCCAAGAGACCCAGTACTTC. It is translated as CASSFSGQETQYF.

The chain has TRBV4-1 and TRBJ2-3; tentative D call: TRBD2 (6 bases). Germline V gene lookup returns CDR1 MGHRA and CDR2 YSYEKL. V shed 2 bases and J shed 1 base, with 10 bases lying between them. This CDR3 has 15 amino acids. The CDR3 here is CASSQSPGGTDTQYF. CDR3 DNA: TGCGCCAGCAGCCAAAGTCCGGGGGGCACAGATACGCAGTATTTT.

The rearrangement joins TRBV19 to TRBJ2-2, with 8 nucleotides matching TRBD1. The germline gives CDR1 LNHDA, CDR2 SQIVND (reference sequence). The V segment lost 5 bases and the J segment 6 bases; nucleotides outside the gene matches: 2. The CDR3 has 13 amino acids. The CDR3 region is CASSEQGAGELFF. DNA of the CDR3: TGTGCCAGTAGTGAACAGGGGGCCGGGGAGCTGTTTTTT.

The chain combines TRBV7-2 with TRBJ2-3; no firm D call. Trimming removed 4 bases at V and 4 bases at J, with 3 bases between. The germline V gene encodes CDR1 SGHTA and CDR2 FQGNSA. The CDR3 sequence is 11 residues long. The CDR3 DNA reads TGTGCCAGCAGCTCGGCAGATACGCAGTATTTT. Its protein product is CASSSADTQYF. The whole variable domain, filled in from reference TRBV7-2 and TRBJ2-3, reads GAGVSQSPSNKVTEKGKDVELRCDPISGHTALYWYRQSLGQGLEFLIYFQGNSAPDKSGLPSDRFSAERTGGSVSTLTIQRTQQEDSAVYLCASSSADTQYFGPGTRLTVL.

In DNA, the CDR3 is TGTGCCAGCAGGGGGACAGGCGGCGACTACGAGCAGTACTTC. Translating gives CASRGTGGDYEQYF. The gene calls are TRBV2 and TRBJ2-7; TRBD1 agrees at 8 bases. Germline CDR1 reads SNHLY; CDR2 reads FYNNEI. The CDR3 runs 14 residues. V shed 6 bases, J shed 3 bases, and the junction held 7 bases outside the gene matches.

The V call is TRBV7-9, the J call TRBJ2-2; D call uncertain. CDR3 length: 15 amino acids. Germline loops: CDR1 SEHNR, CDR2 FQNEAQ (reference sequence). V dropped 1 base and J dropped 2 bases, with 8 bases sitting between them. The CDR3 is CASSLVPVNTGELFF. Written as DNA, the CDR3 is TGTGCCAGCAGCTTAGTACCGGTAAACACCGGGGAGCTGTTTTTT.

CDR3 in DNA: TGTGCCTCCAGGGCATCTACTTACGAGCAGTACTTC. Protein sequence: CASRASTYEQYF. This chain links TRBV27 with TRBJ2-7, with D possibly being TRBD1 (5 bases). The length of the CDR3 is 12 residues. Per germline, CDR1 MNHEY and CDR2 SMNVEV (reference sequence). Trimming cost V 11 bases and J 4 bases, with 15 bases left between them.

The sample holds one count of this clone. This chain connects TRBV6-5 to TRBJ2-3; TRBD2 matches 13 bases. The CDR3 loop spans 15 amino acids. CDR1 is MNHEY and CDR2 is SVGAGI in the germline V gene. Trimming removed 5 bases from V and 6 bases from J; junction bases left unmatched: 5. CDR3 protein: CASSQWTSGSDTQYF. Written as DNA, the CDR3 is TGTGCCAGCAGTCAGTGGACTAGCGGGAGTGATACGCAGTATTTT.

The chain recombines TRBV12-5 with TRBJ2-2; 9 positions match TRBD1. From germline, CDR1 is LGHNT and CDR2 FRNRAP. After removal of 0 bases from V and 7 bases from J, the junction contained 3 bases not matched to a gene. The CDR3 loop spans 15 amino acids. The CDR3 nucleotides are TGTGCTAGTGGTTTGGTAACAGGGGGCGACGGGGAGCTGTTTTTT. It is translated as CASGLVTGGDGELFF.

The chain recombines TRBV19 with TRBJ1-5; D is undetermined. V was trimmed by 6 bases and J by 0 bases, leaving 12 bases between them. The CDR3 sequence is 15 residues long. The germline gives CDR1 LNHDA, CDR2 SQIVND (reference sequence). This CDR3 is CASSPAGYSNQPQHF. The DNA of the CDR3 is TGTGCCAGTAGCCCGGCGGGTTATAGCAATCAGCCCCAGCATTTT.

V and J are TRBV18 and TRBJ2-7, with D possibly TRBD1 on 6 matching bases. Germline V gene data show CDR1 as KGHSH and CDR2 as LQKENI. This CDR3 comprises 17 residues. V was cut by 0 bases and J by 7 bases, with 22 bases left in between. CDR3 DNA sequence: TGTGCCAGCTCACCACCGGGTGGCAGGGGCAGTGATGAAGAGCAGTACTTC. Translation: CASSPPGGRGSDEEQYF.

As DNA, the CDR3 is TGTGCCAGCTCACGGGCGCAGGGTGGTAACTATGGCTACACCTTC. Protein sequence: CASSRAQGGNYGYTF. V gene TRBV18 combines with J gene TRBJ1-2, with D tentatively TRBD1 (5 bases). Germline CDR1 KGHSH, CDR2 LQKENI. V was cut by 4 bases and J by 1 base, with 13 bases left in between. The CDR3 loop spans 15 amino acids.

This clone is a singleton in its sample. V usage is TRBV5-4 and J usage is TRBJ1-2, with 9 positions matching TRBD1. Germline lookup yields CDR1 SGHNT and CDR2 YYREEE (reference sequence). CDR3 length: 15 amino acids. V was pared by 1 base and J by 8 bases, with 9 bases of the junction left unmatched. The CDR3 DNA is TGTGCCAGCAGCTTGTCAGCACAGGGGGCTAAGGGCTACACCTTC. It is translated as CASSLSAQGAKGYTF.

The count of this clone is one. This chain connects TRBV29-1 to TRBJ1-2; a weak D match, TRBD1 (6 bases). The CDR3 has 14 residues. The V end was cut by 5 bases, the J end by 2 bases, with 15 bases between. Germline CDR1 and CDR2: SQVTM and ANQGSEA. The DNA for the CDR3 is TGCAGCGTTCGGGACATTCAAAAAAACTATGGCTACACCTTC. Amino acids: CSVRDIQKNYGYTF.

The sample holds one count of this clone. The rearrangement links TRBV6-5 to TRBJ1-1, with D maybe TRBD1 (5 bases). Trimming pared 0 bases from V and 11 bases from J, leaving 19 bases between. The CDR3 loop spans 15 amino acids. CDR1 is MNHEY, CDR2 SVGAGI, per germline. The CDR3 DNA reads as TGTGCCAGCAGTTACTCGAGTAGTCGGGCAGGGAGGGCTTTCTTT. Protein sequence: CASSYSSSRAGRAFF.

CDR3 residues: CASSIDSGTSEQYF. For the CDR3, the DNA is TGTGCCAGTAGTATAGACAGCGGTACGAGCGAGCAGTACTTC. The chain links TRBV19 to TRBJ2-7; D is possibly TRBD2 (5 bases). The V end lost 0 bases, the J end lost 6 bases, and 12 bases lay between the germline ends. This CDR3 is built from 14 residues. CDR1 and CDR2 (germline): LNHDA, SQIVND (reference sequence).

The chain employs TRBV5-1 and TRBJ2-7; D possibly corresponds to TRBD1 (6 bases). V was pared by 2 bases and J by 0 bases, with 9 bases between. The CDR3 has 14 residues. Germline CDR1 reads SGHRS; CDR2 reads YFSETQ. CDR3 protein: CASSFTGSSYEQYF. CDR3 DNA: TGCGCCAGCAGCTTCACAGGGTCCTCCTACGAGCAGTACTTC.

The chain recombines TRBV27 with TRBJ2-1, with D maybe TRBD2 (6 bases). Per the germline V gene, CDR1 is MNHEY and CDR2 is SMNVEV (reference sequence). Trimming removed 6 bases from V and 6 bases from J, with 15 bases in between. The CDR3 length is 14 residues. Written as DNA, the CDR3 is TGTGCCAGCAGCCCCGGGAGCCATGCCAATGAGCAGTTCTTC. It encodes CASSPGSHANEQFF.

This chain connects TRBV5-1 to TRBJ2-7; TRBD1 aligns across 10 bases. The CDR3 sequence is 16 residues long. The trim removed 2 bases at V and 2 bases at J, leaving 7 bases unmatched. CDR1 and CDR2 (germline): SGHRS, YFSETQ. Written as DNA, the CDR3 is TGCGCCAGCAGCTTCGCTCCGGGACAGGGGACCTACGAGCAGTACTTC. The encoded protein is CASSFAPGQGTYEQYF.

The chain links TRBV7-9 to TRBJ1-2; 9 nucleotides line up with TRBD1. Looked up from germline, CDR1 is SEHNR and CDR2 is FQNEAQ (reference sequence). After removal of 3 bases from V and 2 bases from J, the junction contained 1 base not matched to a gene. CDR3 length equals 14 residues. In DNA, the CDR3 is TGTGCCAGCAGCTTTACAGGGGGCAACTATGGCTACACCTTC. Translating it yields CASSFTGGNYGYTF.

The chain uses TRBV4-1 and TRBJ2-7, with 11 bases identical to TRBD2. The germline CDR1 and CDR2 sequences are MGHRA and YSYEKL. The CDR3 extends over 15 amino acids. V lost 5 bases, J lost 4 bases, and 7 bases stayed unmatched. CDR3 in DNA: TGCGCCAGCAGCTATAGCGGGGGGGCCTTATACGAGCAGTACTTC. As protein: CASSYSGGALYEQYF.

CDR3: CASSTGQGSYEQYF. The CDR3, as DNA: TGTGCCAGTAGCACGGGACAGGGGTCTTACGAGCAGTACTTC. This sequence joins TRBV19 and TRBJ2-7; 10 bases are shared with TRBD1. Germline V lookup: CDR1 LNHDA, CDR2 SQIVND (reference sequence). There are 14 residues in the CDR3. V gave up 6 bases and J gave up 4 bases; unmatched junction bases: 6.

A single count supports this clone. The CDR3 is CASSPFWTGEGGNTIYF. In nucleotides, the CDR3 is TGTGCCAGCTCACCATTTTGGACAGGGGAAGGTGGAAACACCATATATTTT. The V and J genes are TRBV18 and TRBJ1-3, with 9 positions matching TRBD1. J was trimmed by 3 bases and V by 2 bases; bases with no gene match: 8. This CDR3 has 17 residues. CDR1 KGHSH and CDR2 LQKENI come from the germline V gene.

DNA of the CDR3: TGTGCCAGCAGCTTGTCTGGGACAGGGCACTACGAGCAGTACTTC. This sequence encodes CASSLSGTGHYEQYF. The V call is TRBV5-6, the J call TRBJ2-7; 9 bases agree with TRBD1. Unmatched junction bases numbered 5, after V lost 1 base and J lost 3 bases. The CDR3 loop spans 15 amino acids. Germline V gene data show CDR1 as SGHDT and CDR2 as YYEEEE.

The chain has TRBV4-2 and TRBJ2-5; D possibly corresponds to TRBD2 (6 bases). Germline CDR1 is LGHNA and CDR2 is YNFKEQ. V was pared by 5 bases and J by 5 bases, with 15 bases between. This CDR3 has 14 residues. CDR3 loop: CASSTRTRGETQYF. The CDR3 DNA reads TGTGCCAGCAGCACCCGGACTCGGGGGGAGACCCAGTACTTC.

V usage is TRBV5-4 and J usage is TRBJ2-1, with D perhaps matching TRBD1 (5 bases). This CDR3 region has 12 residues. Trimming took 2 bases from V and 7 from J, leaving 7 bases between them. CDR1 and CDR2 from the germline V gene are SGHNT and YYREEE (reference sequence). CDR3 sequence: CASSLGVNEQFF. In DNA, the CDR3 is TGTGCCAGCAGCTTAGGGGTAAATGAGCAGTTCTTC.

The chain uses TRBV6-4 and TRBJ1-2, with TRBD1 as a possible D gene (6 bases). The CDR3 runs 15 residues. In germline, CDR1 is MRHNA, CDR2 SNTAGT. V dropped 2 bases and J dropped 6 bases, with 16 bases sitting between them. The CDR3 loop reads CASSDLSRGIHGYTF. The CDR3 bases are TGTGCCAGCAGTGACCTTTCCAGGGGAATTCATGGCTACACCTTC.

The chain uses TRBV6-4 and TRBJ2-7; D not resolved. V was trimmed by 7 bases and J by 6 bases, leaving 10 bases between them. Looked up from germline, CDR1 is MRHNA and CDR2 is SNTAGT. This CDR3 is built from 11 residues. CDR3 in amino acids: CASKPVLEQYF. In DNA form, the CDR3 reads TGTGCCAGCAAACCAGTTCTCGAGCAGTACTTC.

This clone was seen once. The rearrangement joins TRBV19 to TRBJ2-3; the D gene is possibly TRBD2 (6 bases). The CDR3 totals 15 residues. Looked up from germline, CDR1 is LNHDA and CDR2 is SQIVND (reference sequence). V was clipped by 5 bases and J by 0 bases, with 12 bases between them. The CDR3 protein is CASSGASESTDTQYF. Written as DNA, the CDR3 is TGTGCCAGTAGTGGTGCTAGCGAAAGCACAGATACGCAGTATTTT.

This clone was observed once. The gene calls are TRBV5-1 and TRBJ1-1; the D gene is possibly TRBD1 (5 bases). Germline V lookup: CDR1 SGHRS, CDR2 YFSETQ. The CDR3 length is 14 residues. V gave up 3 bases and J gave up 8 bases, with 17 bases separating them. CDR3 DNA sequence: TGCGCCAGCAGCTCGGGGGTGCCCGTCGAGGAAGCTTTCTTT. Its translation: CASSSGVPVEEAFF.

V usage is TRBV9 and J usage is TRBJ2-2, with D perhaps matching TRBD2 (5 bases). Per germline, CDR1 SGDLS and CDR2 YYNGEE. V lost 3 bases and J lost 4, with 13 bases in between. The CDR3 spans 15 residues. The CDR3 bases are TGTGCCAGCAGCGCTTCAGACTACTCCACCGGGGAGCTGTTTTTT. This encodes CASSASDYSTGELFF. The complete variable domain, with remaining parts taken from reference TRBV9 and TRBJ2-2, reads DSGVTQTPKHLITATGQRVTLRCSPRSGDLSVYWYQQSLDQGLQFLIQYYNGEERAKGNILERFSAQQFPDLHSELNLSSLELGDSALYFCASSASDYSTGELFFGEGSRLTVL.